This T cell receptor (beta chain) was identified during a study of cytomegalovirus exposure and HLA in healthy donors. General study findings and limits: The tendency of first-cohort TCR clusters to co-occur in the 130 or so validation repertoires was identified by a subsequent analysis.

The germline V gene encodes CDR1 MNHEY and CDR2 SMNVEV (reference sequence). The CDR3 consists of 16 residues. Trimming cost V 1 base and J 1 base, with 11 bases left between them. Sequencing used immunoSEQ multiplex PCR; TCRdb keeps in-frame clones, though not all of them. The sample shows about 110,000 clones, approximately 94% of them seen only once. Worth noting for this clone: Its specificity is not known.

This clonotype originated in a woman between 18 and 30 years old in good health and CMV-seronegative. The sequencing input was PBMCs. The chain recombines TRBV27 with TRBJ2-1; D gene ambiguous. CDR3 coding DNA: TGTGCCAGCAGTTTATGGTTGGTGGCTTCCTACAATGAGCAGTTCTTC. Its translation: CASSLWLVASYNEQFF.